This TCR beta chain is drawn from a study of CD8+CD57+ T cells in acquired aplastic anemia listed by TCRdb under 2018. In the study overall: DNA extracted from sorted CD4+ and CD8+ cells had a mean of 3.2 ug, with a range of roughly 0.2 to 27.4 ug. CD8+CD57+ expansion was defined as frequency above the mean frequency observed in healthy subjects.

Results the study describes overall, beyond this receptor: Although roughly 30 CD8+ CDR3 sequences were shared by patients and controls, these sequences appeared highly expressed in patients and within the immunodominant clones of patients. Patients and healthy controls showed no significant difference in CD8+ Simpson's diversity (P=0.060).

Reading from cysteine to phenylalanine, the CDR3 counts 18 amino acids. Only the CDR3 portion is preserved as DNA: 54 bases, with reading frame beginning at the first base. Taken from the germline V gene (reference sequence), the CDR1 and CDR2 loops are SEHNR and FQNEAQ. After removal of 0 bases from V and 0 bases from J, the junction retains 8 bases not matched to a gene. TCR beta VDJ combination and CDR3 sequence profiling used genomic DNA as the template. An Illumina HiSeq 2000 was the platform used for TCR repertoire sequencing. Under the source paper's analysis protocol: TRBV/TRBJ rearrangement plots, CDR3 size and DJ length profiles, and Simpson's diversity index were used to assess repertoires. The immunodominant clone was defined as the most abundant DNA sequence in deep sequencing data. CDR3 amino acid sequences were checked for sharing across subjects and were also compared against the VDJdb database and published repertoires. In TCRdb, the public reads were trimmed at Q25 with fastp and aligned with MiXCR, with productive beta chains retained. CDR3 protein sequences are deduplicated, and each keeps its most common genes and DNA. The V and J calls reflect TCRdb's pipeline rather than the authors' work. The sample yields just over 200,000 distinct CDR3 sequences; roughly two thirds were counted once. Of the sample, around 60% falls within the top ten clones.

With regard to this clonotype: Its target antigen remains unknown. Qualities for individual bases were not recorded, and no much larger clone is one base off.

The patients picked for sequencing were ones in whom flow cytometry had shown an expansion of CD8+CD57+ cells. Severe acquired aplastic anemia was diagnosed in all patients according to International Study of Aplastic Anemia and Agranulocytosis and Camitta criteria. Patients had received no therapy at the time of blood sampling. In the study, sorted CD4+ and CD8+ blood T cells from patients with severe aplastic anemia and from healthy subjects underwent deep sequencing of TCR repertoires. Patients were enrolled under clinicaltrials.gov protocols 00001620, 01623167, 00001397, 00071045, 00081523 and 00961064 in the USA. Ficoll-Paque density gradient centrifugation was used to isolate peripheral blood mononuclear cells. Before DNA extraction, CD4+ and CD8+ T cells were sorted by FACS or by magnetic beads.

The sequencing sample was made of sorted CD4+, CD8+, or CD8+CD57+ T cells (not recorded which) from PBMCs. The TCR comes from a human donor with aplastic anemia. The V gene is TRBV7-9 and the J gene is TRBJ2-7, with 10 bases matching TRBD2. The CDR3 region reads CASSLALDSSGSSYEQYF. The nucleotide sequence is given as TGTGCCAGCAGCTTAGCGCTCGATTCTAGCGGGAGCTCCTACGAGCAGTACTTC. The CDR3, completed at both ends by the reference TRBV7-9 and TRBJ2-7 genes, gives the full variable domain DTGVSQNPRHKITKRGQNVTFRCDPISEHNRLYWYRQTLGQGPEFLTYFQNEAQLEKSRLLSDRFSAERPKGSFSTLEIQRTEQGDSAMYLCASSLALDSSGSSYEQYFGPGTRLTVT.